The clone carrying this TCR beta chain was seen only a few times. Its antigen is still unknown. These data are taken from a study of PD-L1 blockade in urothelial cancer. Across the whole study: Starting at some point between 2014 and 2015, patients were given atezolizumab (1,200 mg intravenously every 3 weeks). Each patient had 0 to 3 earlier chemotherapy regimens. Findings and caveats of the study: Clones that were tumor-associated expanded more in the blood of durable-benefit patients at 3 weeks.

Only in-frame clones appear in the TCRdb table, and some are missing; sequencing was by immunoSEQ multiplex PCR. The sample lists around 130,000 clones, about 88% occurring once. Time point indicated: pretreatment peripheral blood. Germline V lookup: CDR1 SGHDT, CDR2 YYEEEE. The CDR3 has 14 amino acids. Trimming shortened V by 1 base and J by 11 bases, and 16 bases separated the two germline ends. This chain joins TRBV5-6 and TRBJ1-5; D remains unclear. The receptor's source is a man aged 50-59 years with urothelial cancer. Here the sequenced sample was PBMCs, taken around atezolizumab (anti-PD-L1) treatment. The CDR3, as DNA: TGTGCCAGCAGCTTGTGGTGGACGGACGGGGCCCAGCATTTT. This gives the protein CASSLWWTDGAQHF.